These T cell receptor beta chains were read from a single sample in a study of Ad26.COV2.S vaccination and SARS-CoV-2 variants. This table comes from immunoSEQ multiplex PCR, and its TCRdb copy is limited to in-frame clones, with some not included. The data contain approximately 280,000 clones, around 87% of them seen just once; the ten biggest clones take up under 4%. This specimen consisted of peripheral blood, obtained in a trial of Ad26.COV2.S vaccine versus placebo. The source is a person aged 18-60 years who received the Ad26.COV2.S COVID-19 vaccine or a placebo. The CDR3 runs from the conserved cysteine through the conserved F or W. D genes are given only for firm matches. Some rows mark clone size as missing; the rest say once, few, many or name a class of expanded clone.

CDR3aa: CASSLLRRGWQHF; CDR3nt: TGTGCCAGCAGTTTACTTAGACGTGGGTGGCAGCATTTT; j_gene: TRBJ1-5; len: 13; d_gene: .; abundance: .; v_gene: TRBV12-3/TRBV12-4
CDR3aa: CASSEQRDEQFF; CDR3nt: TGCGCCAGCAGCGAACAAAGGGATGAGCAGTTCTTC; j_gene: TRBJ2-1; len: 12; d_gene: .; abundance: .; v_gene: TRBV5-1
CDR3aa: CASSFSFRTGDLVGYGYTF; CDR3nt: TGCGCCAGCAGCTTCAGCTTTCGGACAGGGGATCTAGTGGGCTATGGCTACACCTTC; j_gene: TRBJ1-2; len: 19; d_gene: TRBD1; abundance: .; v_gene: TRBV5-1
CDR3aa: CASSNPLRGGTEAFF; CDR3nt: TGTGCCAGTAGTAACCCGCTCAGGGGTGGCACTGAAGCTTTCTTT; j_gene: TRBJ1-1; len: 15; d_gene: .; abundance: .; v_gene: TRBV19
CDR3aa: CAWSARGSLSNEQFF; CDR3nt: TGTGCCTGGAGTGCCCGGGGATCTCTATCAAATGAGCAGTTCTTC; j_gene: TRBJ2-1; len: 15; d_gene: .; abundance: .; v_gene: TRBV30
CDR3aa: CASSSFGQPQHF; CDR3nt: TGTGCCAGCAGTTCATTCGGTCAGCCCCAGCATTTT; j_gene: TRBJ1-5; len: 12; d_gene: .; abundance: .; v_gene: TRBV12-3/TRBV12-4
CDR3aa: CASNAYYSYEQYF; CDR3nt: TGTGCCAGCAATGCGTATTACTCCTACGAGCAGTACTTC; j_gene: TRBJ2-7; len: 13; d_gene: .; abundance: .; v_gene: TRBV6-6
CDR3aa: CASSLDRAEKLFF; CDR3nt: TGTGCCAGCAGCCTGGACAGGGCCGAAAAACTGTTTTTT; j_gene: TRBJ1-4; len: 13; d_gene: TRBD1; abundance: .; v_gene: TRBV7-8
CDR3aa: CASSIGGPGSTDTQYF; CDR3nt: TGTGCCAGCAGCATCGGAGGACCCGGGAGTACAGATACGCAGTATTTT; j_gene: TRBJ2-3; len: 16; d_gene: .; abundance: .; v_gene: TRBV5-8
CDR3aa: CASSPQQGAGRNTEAFF; CDR3nt: TGTGCCAGCAGCCCACAACAGGGGGCGGGTAGGAACACTGAAGCTTTCTTT; j_gene: TRBJ1-1; len: 17; d_gene: TRBD1; abundance: once; v_gene: TRBV5-4
CDR3aa: CASTTDRGGPGNIQYF; CDR3nt: TGCGCCAGCACCACCGACAGGGGAGGGCCTGGAAACATTCAGTACTTC; j_gene: TRBJ2-4; len: 16; d_gene: .; abundance: .; v_gene: TRBV5-1
CDR3aa: CASSFGTSGSGEQYF; CDR3nt: TGTGCCAGCAGTTTTGGGACTAGCGGGAGTGGCGAGCAGTACTTC; j_gene: TRBJ2-7; len: 15; d_gene: TRBD2; abundance: once; v_gene: TRBV27
CDR3aa: CASSLASRMYNEQFF; CDR3nt: TGCGCCAGCAGCTTGGCCTCCCGAATGTACAATGAGCAGTTCTTC; j_gene: TRBJ2-1; len: 15; d_gene: .; abundance: .; v_gene: TRBV5-1
CDR3aa: CASSPGTDEQFF; CDR3nt: TGTGCCAGCAGCCCCGGAACCGATGAGCAGTTCTTC; j_gene: TRBJ2-1; len: 12; d_gene: .; abundance: .; v_gene: TRBV5-6
CDR3aa: CASSLGLGIGNEQFF; CDR3nt: TGTGCCAGCAGCTTAGGGTTGGGAATAGGCAATGAGCAGTTCTTC; j_gene: TRBJ2-1; len: 15; d_gene: .; abundance: .; v_gene: TRBV11-2
CDR3aa: CASSVFPGAQEQYF; CDR3nt: TGTGCCAGCAGCGTGTTCCCGGGGGCGCAAGAGCAGTACTTC; j_gene: TRBJ2-7; len: 14; d_gene: .; abundance: .; v_gene: TRBV9